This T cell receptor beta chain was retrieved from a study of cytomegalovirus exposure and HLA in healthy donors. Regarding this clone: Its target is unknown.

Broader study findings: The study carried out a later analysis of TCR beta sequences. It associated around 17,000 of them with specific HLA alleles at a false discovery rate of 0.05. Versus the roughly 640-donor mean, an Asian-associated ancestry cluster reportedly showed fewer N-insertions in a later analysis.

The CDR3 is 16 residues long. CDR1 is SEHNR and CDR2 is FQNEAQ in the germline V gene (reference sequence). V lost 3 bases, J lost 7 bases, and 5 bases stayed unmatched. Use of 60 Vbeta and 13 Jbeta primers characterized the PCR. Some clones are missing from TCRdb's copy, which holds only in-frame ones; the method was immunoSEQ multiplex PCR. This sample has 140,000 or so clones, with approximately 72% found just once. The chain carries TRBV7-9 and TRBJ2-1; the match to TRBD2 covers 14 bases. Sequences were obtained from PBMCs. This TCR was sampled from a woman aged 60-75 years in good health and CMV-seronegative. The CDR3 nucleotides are TGTGCCAGCAGCTTCGAAGGACTAGCGGGAGGTAATGAGCAGTTCTTC. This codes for CASSFEGLAGGNEQFF.